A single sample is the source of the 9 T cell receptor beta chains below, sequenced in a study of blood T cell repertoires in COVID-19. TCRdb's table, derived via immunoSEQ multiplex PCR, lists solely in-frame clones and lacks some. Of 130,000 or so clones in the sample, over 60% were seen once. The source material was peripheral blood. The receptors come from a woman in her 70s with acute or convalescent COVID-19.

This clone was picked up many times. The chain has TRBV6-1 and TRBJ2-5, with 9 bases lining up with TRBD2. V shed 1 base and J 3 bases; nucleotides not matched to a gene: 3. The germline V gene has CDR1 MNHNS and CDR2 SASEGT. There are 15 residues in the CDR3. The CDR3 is CASSEGSSGKETQYF. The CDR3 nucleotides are TGTGCCAGCAGTGAAGGGTCTAGCGGGAAAGAGACCCAGTACTTC.

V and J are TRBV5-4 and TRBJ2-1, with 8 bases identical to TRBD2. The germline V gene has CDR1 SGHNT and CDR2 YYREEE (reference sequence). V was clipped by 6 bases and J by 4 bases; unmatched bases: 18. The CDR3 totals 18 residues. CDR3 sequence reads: CASTSRRGRAGDYNEQFF. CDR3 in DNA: TGTGCCAGCACCTCAAGAAGGGGTCGAGCGGGAGATTACAATGAGCAGTTCTTC.

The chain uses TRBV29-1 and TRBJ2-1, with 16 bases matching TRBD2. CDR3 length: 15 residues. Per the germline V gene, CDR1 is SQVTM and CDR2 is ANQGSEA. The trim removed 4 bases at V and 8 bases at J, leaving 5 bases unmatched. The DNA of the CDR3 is TGCAGCGTTGTTGGGACTAGCGGGGGGGCGGATGAGCAGTTCTTC. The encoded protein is CSVVGTSGGADEQFF.

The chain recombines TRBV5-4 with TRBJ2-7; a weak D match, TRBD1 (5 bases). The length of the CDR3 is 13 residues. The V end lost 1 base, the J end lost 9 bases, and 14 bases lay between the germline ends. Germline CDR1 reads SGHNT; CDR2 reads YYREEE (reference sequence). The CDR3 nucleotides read TGTGCCAGCAGCTTGTATGGGGCCCCAGGGCAGTACTTC. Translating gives CASSLYGAPGQYF.

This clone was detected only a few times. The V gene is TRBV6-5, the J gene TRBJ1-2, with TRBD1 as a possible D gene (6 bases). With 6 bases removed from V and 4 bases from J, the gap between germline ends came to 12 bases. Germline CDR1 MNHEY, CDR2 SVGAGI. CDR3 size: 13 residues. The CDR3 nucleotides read TGTGCCAGCAGAACAGGGCTCACCTATGGCTACACCTTC. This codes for CASRTGLTYGYTF.

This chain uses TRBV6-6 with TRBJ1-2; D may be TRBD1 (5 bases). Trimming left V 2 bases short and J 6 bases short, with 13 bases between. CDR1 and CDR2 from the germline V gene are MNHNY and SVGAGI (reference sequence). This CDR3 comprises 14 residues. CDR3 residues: CASSYQAGLDGYTF. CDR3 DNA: TGTGCCAGCAGTTACCAGGCGGGGCTCGATGGCTACACCTTC.

CDR3 in DNA: TGTGCCAGCTCACTACCGGACAGCCCTAACACTGAAGCTTTCTTT. This encodes CASSLPDSPNTEAFF. The rearrangement joins TRBV18 to TRBJ1-1; tentative D call: TRBD1 (6 bases). Trimming cost V 4 bases and J 2 bases, with 14 bases left between them. Germline assignment: CDR1 KGHSH and CDR2 LQKENI. The CDR3 extends over 15 amino acids.

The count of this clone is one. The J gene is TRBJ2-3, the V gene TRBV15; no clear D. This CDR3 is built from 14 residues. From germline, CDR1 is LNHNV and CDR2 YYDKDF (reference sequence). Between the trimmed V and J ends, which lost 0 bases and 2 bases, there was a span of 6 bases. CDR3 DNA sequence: TGTGCCACCAGCAGAGATATAGACACAGATACGCAGTATTTT. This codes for CATSRDIDTDTQYF. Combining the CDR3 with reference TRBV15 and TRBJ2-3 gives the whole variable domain DAMVIQNPRYQVTQFGKPVTLSCSQTLNHNVMYWYQQKSSQAPKLLFHYYDKDFNNEADTPDNFQSRRPNTSFCFLDIRSPGLGDTAMYLCATSRDIDTDTQYFGPGTRLTVL.

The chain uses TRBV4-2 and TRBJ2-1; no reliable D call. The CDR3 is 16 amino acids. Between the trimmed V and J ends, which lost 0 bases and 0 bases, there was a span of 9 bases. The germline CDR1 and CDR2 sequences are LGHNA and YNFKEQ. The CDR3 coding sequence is TGTGCCAGCAGCCAAGATGACTCGAGCTCCTACAATGAGCAGTTCTTC. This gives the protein CASSQDDSSSYNEQFF.